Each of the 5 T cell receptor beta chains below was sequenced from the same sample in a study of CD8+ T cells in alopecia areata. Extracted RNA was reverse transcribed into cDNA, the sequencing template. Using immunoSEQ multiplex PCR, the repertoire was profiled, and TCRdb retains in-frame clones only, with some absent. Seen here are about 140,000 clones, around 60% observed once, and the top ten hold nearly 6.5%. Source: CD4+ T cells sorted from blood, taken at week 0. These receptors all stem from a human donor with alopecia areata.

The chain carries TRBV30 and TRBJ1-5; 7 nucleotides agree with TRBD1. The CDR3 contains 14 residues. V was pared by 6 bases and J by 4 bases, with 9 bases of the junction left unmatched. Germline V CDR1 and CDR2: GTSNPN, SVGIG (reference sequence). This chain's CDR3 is CACTQDRRNQPQHF. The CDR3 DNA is TGTGCCTGCACACAGGACAGGAGGAATCAGCCCCAGCATTTT.

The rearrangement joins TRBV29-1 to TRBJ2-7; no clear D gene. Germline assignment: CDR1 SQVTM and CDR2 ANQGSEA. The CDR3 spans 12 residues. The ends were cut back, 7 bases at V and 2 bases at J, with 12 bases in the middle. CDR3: CSASAQPYEQYF. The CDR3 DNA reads TGCAGCGCCTCGGCACAGCCCTACGAGCAGTACTTC.

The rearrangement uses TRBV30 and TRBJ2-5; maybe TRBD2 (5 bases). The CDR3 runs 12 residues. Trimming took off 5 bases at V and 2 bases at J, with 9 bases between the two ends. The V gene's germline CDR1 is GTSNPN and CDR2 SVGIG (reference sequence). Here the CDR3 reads CAWGLAQETQYF. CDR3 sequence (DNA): TGTGCCTGGGGGCTAGCACAAGAGACCCAGTACTTC.

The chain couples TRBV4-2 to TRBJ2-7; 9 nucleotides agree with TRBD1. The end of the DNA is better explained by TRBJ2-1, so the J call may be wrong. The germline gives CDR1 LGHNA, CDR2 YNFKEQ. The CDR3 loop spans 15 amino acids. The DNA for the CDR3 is TGTGCCAGCAGCCAAAGTGGGACAGGGATTAATGAGCAGTTCTTC. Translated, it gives CASSQSGTGINEQFF.

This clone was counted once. The CDR3 nucleotides are TGCAGCGTTTGGGTCAACTATGGCTACACCTTC. It encodes CSVWVNYGYTF. The J gene is TRBJ1-2, the V gene TRBV29-1; D uncertain. V dropped 5 bases and J dropped 2 bases, with 6 bases sitting between them. Per germline, CDR1 SQVTM and CDR2 ANQGSEA. This CDR3 has 11 residues.